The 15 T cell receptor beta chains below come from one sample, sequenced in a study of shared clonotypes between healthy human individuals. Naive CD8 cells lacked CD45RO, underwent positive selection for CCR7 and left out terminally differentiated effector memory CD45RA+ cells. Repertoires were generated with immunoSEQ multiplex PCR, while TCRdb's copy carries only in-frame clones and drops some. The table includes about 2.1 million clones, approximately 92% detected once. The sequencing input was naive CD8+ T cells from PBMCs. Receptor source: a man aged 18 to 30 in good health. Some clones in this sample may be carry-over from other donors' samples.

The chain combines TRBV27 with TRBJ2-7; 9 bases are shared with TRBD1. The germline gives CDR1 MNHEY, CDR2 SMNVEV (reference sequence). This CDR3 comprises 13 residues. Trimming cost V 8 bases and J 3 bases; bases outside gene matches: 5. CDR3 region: CASGTGSIYEQYF. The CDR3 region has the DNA TGTGCCAGCGGGACAGGGAGTATCTACGAGCAGTACTTC.

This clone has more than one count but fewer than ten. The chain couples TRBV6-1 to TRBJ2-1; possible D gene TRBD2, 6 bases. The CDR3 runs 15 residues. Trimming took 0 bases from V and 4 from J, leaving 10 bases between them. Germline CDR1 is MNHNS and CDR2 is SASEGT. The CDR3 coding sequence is TGTGCCAGCAGTGAAGCCTCGGAGGGGTACAATGAGCAGTTCTTC. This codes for CASSEASEGYNEQFF.

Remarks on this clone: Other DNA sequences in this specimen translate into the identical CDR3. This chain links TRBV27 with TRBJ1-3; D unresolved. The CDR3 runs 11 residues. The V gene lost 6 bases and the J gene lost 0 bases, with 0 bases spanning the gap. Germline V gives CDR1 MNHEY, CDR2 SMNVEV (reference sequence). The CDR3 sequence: CASSSGNTIYF. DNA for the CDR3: TGTGCCAGCAGCTCTGGAAACACCATATATTTT.

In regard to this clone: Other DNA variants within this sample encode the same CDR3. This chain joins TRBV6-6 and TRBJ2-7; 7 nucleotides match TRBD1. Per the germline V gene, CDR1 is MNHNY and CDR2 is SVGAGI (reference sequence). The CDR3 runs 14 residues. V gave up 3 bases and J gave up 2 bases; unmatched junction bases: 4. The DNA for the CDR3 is TGTGCCAGCAGTTATCCAGGGGGAACCTACGAGCAGTACTTC. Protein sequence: CASSYPGGTYEQYF.

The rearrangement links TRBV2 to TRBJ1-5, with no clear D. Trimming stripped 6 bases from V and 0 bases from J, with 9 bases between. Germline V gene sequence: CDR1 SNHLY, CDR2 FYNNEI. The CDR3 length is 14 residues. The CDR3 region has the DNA TGTGCCAGCAGGGCGACGGGTAGCAATCAGCCCCAGCATTTT. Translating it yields CASRATGSNQPQHF. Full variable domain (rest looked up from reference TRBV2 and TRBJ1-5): EPEVTQTPSHQVTQMGQEVILRCVPISNHLYFYWYRQILGQKVEFLVSFYNNEISEKSEIFDDQFSVERPDGSNFTLKIRSTKLEDSAMYFCASRATGSNQPQHFGDGTRLSIL.

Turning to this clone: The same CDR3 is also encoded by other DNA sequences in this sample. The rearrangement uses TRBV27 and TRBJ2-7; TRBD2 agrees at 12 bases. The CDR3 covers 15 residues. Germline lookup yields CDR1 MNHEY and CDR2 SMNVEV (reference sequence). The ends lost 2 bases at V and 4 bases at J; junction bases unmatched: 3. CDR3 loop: CASSLGLAGGYEQYF. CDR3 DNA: TGTGCCAGCAGTTTAGGGCTAGCGGGAGGGTACGAGCAGTACTTC.

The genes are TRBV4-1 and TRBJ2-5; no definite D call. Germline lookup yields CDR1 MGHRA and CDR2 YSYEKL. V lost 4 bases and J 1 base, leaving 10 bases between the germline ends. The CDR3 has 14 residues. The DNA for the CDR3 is TGCGCCAGCAGCCTTGATCCCGCCCAAGAGACCCAGTACTTC. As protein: CASSLDPAQETQYF.

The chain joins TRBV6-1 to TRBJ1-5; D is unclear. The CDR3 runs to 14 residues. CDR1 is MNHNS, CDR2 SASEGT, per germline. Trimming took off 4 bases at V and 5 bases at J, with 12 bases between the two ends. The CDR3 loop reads CASSARVFDQPQHF. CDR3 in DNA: TGTGCCAGCAGTGCTAGGGTTTTCGATCAGCCCCAGCATTTT.

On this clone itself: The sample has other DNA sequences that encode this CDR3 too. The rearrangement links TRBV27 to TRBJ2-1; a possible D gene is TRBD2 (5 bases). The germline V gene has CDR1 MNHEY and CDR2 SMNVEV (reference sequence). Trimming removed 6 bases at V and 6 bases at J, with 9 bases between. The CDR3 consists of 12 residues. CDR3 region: CASSRGGNEQFF. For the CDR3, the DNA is TGTGCCAGCAGCAGAGGAGGCAATGAGCAGTTCTTC.

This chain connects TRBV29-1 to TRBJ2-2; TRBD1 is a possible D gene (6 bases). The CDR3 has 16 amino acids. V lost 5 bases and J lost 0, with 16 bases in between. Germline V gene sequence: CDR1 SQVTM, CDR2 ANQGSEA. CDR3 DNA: TGCAGCGTTCTGTACCGGGACAAAACGAACACCGGGGAGCTGTTTTTT. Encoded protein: CSVLYRDKTNTGELFF.

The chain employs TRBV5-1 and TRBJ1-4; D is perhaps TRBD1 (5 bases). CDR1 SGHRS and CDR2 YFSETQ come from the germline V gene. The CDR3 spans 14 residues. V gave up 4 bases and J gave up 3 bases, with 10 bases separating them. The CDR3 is CASSQNRPNEKLFF. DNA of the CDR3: TGCGCCAGCAGCCAGAACAGGCCTAATGAAAAACTGTTTTTT.

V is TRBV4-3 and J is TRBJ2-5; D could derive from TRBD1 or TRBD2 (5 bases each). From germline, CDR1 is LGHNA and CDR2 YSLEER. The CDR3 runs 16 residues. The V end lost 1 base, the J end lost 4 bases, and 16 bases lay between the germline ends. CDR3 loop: CASSQVAGRDRETQYF. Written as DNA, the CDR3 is TGCGCCAGCAGCCAAGTGGCCGGCAGGGACCGAGAGACCCAGTACTTC.

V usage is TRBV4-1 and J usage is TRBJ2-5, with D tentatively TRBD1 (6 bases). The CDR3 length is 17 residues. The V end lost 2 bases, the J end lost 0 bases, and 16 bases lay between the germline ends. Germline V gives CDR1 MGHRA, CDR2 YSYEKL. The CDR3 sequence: CASSQFIAGANQETQYF. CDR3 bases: TGCGCCAGCAGCCAATTTATAGCAGGGGCGAACCAAGAGACCCAGTACTTC.

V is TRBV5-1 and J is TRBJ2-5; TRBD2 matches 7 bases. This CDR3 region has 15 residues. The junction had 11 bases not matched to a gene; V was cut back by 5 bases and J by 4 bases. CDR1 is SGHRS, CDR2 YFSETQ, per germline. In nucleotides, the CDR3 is TGCGCCAGCAGTCCCCTGGGTGGGAGGGGAGAGACCCAGTACTTC. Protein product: CASSPLGGRGETQYF.

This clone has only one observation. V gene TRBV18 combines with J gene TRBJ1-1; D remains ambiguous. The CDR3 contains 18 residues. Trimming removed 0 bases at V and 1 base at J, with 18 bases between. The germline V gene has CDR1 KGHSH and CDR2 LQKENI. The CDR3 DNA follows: TGTGCCAGCTCACCACCGGAGAGGCAGGCGCTTGAGAACACTGAAGCTTTCTTT. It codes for CASSPPERQALENTEAFF. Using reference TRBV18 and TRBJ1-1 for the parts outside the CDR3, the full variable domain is NAGVMQNPRHLVRRRGQEARLRCSPMKGHSHVYWYRQLPEEGLKFMVYLQKENIIDESGMPKERFSAEFPKEGPSILRIQQVVRGDSAAYFCASSPPERQALENTEAFFGQGTRLTVV.